This is a list of T cell receptor beta chains from one sample in a study of blood T cell repertoires in COVID-19. Generated by immunoSEQ multiplex PCR, the TCRdb table keeps only in-frame clones and is missing some. The table shows roughly 200,000 clones, with approximately 86% occurring only once. Sequenced sample: PBMCs or T cells enriched from blood (not recorded which). These TCRs come from a woman aged 55-75 years with acute COVID-19. Each CDR3 is given with its conserved first and last residue. The D gene is left open where the match is weak. Some rows mark clone size as missing; the rest say once, few, many or name a class of expanded clone.

d_gene,abundance,v_gene,j_gene,CDR3nt,CDR3aa
TRBD2,NA,TRBV19,TRBJ2-3,TGTGCCAGTTCCCGGGACACGGGACTAGCGGGAGCAGATACGCAGTATTTT,CASSRDTGLAGADTQYF
TRBD1,NA,TRBV5-1,TRBJ1-2,TGCGCCAGCAGCCCGACAGGGCTCTATGGCTACACCTTC,CASSPTGLYGYTF
TRBD1,NA,TRBV7-9,TRBJ1-2,TGTGCCAGCAGCCTAACAGGGGACGGGAGGGATGGCTACACCTTC,CASSLTGDGRDGYTF
TRBD1,NA,TRBV28,TRBJ1-2,TGTGCCAGCAGTTTCCGTCGGACAGGGGGCGGCTACACCTTC,CASSFRRTGGGYTF
NA,NA,TRBV3-1/TRBV3-2,TRBJ2-3,TGTGCCAGCAGCCAAGACTATGGGCCTAGCACAGATACGCAGTATTTT,CASSQDYGPSTDTQYF
NA,NA,TRBV2,TRBJ1-2,TGTGCCAGCAGACGAAGACAGCTTATCCGTGGCTACACCTTC,CASRRRQLIRGYTF
NA,NA,TRBV9,TRBJ1-3,TGTGCCAGCGCGCGGGAGATTGACTCTGGAAACACCATATATTTT,CASAREIDSGNTIYF
TRBD1,NA,TRBV5-1,TRBJ1-2,TGCGCCAGCAGTCCCACGGGACAGGACTATGGCTACACCTTC,CASSPTGQDYGYTF
NA,NA,TRBV6-5,TRBJ1-1,TGTGCCAGCATCCGGGGACAAGGCAATGAAGCTTTCTTT,CASIRGQGNEAFF
NA,NA,TRBV25-1,TRBJ1-2,TGTGCCAGCGAGCGGGAACATGGCTACACCTTC,CASEREHGYTF
TRBD1,NA,TRBV5-6,TRBJ1-2,TGTGCCAGCAGACGTCTCGAGGGGGCGAACGGCTACACCTTC,CASRRLEGANGYTF
TRBD1,NA,TRBV4-1,TRBJ2-4,TGCGCCAGCAGCCAGGCCGGGACAGGGGTTTCAAACATTCAGTACTTC,CASSQAGTGVSNIQYF
TRBD2,NA,TRBV14,TRBJ2-2,TGTGCCAGCAGCCCGCGGACTAGTAGGGTCGGGGAGCTGTTTTTT,CASSPRTSRVGELFF
NA,NA,TRBV11-2,TRBJ2-7,TGTGCCAGCAGCCCGACGTCGCTGACACTCTACGAGCAGTACTTC,CASSPTSLTLYEQYF
NA,NA,TRBV7-6,TRBJ2-2,TGTGCCAGCAGCACCATCCGGGGGAGAACCGGGGAGCTGTTTTTT,CASSTIRGRTGELFF
NA,NA,TRBV4-3,TRBJ2-7,TGCGCCAGCAGCCAACGCTGGGAGGCAGGGAGGATTGGAGAGCAGTACTTC,CASSQRWEAGRIGEQYF
NA,NA,TRBV3-1/TRBV3-2,TRBJ1-1,TGTGCCAGCAGTCGTGCAGGGGTGAGCACTGAAGCTTTCTTT,CASSRAGVSTEAFF
NA,once,TRBV5-5,TRBJ2-2,TGTGCCAGCAGCCCCACAACCCGGGCCGGGGAGCTGTTTTTT,CASSPTTRAGELFF
NA,NA,TRBV7-2,TRBJ1-5,TGTGCCAGCAGCTTAGTACCTGGTGGGGCAGCACCTAATCAGCCCCAGCATTTT,CASSLVPGGAAPNQPQHF
NA,NA,TRBV18,TRBJ1-3,TGTGCCAGCTCACCAGGAGGGGTTTCTGGAAACACCATATATTTT,CASSPGGVSGNTIYF
NA,NA,TRBV5-4,TRBJ1-2,TGTGCCAGCAGCTTGCAGGGCAACTATGGCTACACCTTC,CASSLQGNYGYTF
NA,NA,TRBV7-2,TRBJ1-2,TGTGCCAGCAGCTTAGGGCGACGAAACGGGGGCTACACCTTC,CASSLGRRNGGYTF
NA,NA,TRBV9,TRBJ1-3,TGTGCCAGCAGCGTAGGATCAGGGAAAGACACCATATATTTT,CASSVGSGKDTIYF
TRBD1,few,TRBV5-1,TRBJ2-1,TGCGCCAGCAGCTTTACAGGGGGAAGTGAGCAGTTCTTC,CASSFTGGSEQFF
NA,once,TRBV7-6,TRBJ2-1,TGTGCCAGCAGCGAAGCACGACTCAGTCAAGGCAATGAGCAGTTCTTC,CASSEARLSQGNEQFF
TRBD2,once,TRBV11-2,TRBJ2-1,TGTGCCAGCAGTTTGACCCGAGCGGGGGGTATAGGTTACAATGAGCAGTTCTTC,CASSLTRAGGIGYNEQFF
NA,NA,TRBV9,TRBJ1-4,TGTGCCAGCAGCCTACGGGGGGAAAGTGAAAAACTGTTTTTT,CASSLRGESEKLFF
NA,NA,TRBV5-1,TRBJ1-2,TGCGCCAGCAGCCTAGTCGGACAGAAGGTTGGATACACCTTC,CASSLVGQKVGYTF
NA,NA,TRBV19,TRBJ1-5,TGTGCCAGTAGTATTAGGGGCCCCCAGCCCCAGCATTTT,CASSIRGPQPQHF
NA,NA,TRBV6-5,TRBJ1-1,TGTGCCAGCCGAGGGCCTAAAAAGGACACTGAAGCTTTCTTT,CASRGPKKDTEAFF
NA,NA,TRBV5-5,TRBJ2-5,TGTGCCAGCAGCCGAAGGGGACTCGAAGAGACCCAGTACTTC,CASSRRGLEETQYF
NA,NA,TRBV5-4,TRBJ1-1,TGTGCCAGCCAGCGGCAGTCTGACGGGAACACTGAAGCTTTCTTT,CASQRQSDGNTEAFF
NA,NA,TRBV28,TRBJ1-2,TGTGCCAGCAGTCGACAGTTTATATCGTCGGGCTACACCTTC,CASSRQFISSGYTF
TRBD1,NA,TRBV4-1,TRBJ1-5,TGCGCCAGCAGCCAACATCGAGGGGGCTGGGAGCCCCAGCATTTT,CASSQHRGGWEPQHF
NA,NA,TRBV7-2,TRBJ1-5,TGTGCCAGCAGCTCCGGACAGCCCAATCAGCCCCAGCATTTT,CASSSGQPNQPQHF
NA,few,TRBV3-1/TRBV3-2,TRBJ1-6,TGTGCCAGCAGCCAAGATCCCTTTATGGGGGGGGATCATAATTCACCCCTCCACTTT,CASSQDPFMGGDHNSPLHF
TRBD2,NA,TRBV5-1,TRBJ2-7,TGCGCCAGCAGCTTTGATGGCGGGAGTGACGAGCAGTACTTC,CASSFDGGSDEQYF
NA,NA,TRBV12-3/TRBV12-4,TRBJ1-1,TGTGCCAGCACTCTAGAGGGCAGTGAAGCTTTCTTT,CASTLEGSEAFF
NA,NA,TRBV3-1/TRBV3-2,TRBJ2-1,TGTGCCAGCAGCCAAAGGGAGGGGGGTGAGCAGTTCTTC,CASSQREGGEQFF
NA,NA,TRBV15,TRBJ2-5,TGTGCCACCAGCAGAGATGGGCTCCAAGAGACCCAGTACTTC,CATSRDGLQETQYF
NA,NA,TRBV4-3,TRBJ2-3,TGCGCCAGCAGCCAAGATACGGGGATGGGGACAGATACGCAGTATTTT,CASSQDTGMGTDTQYF
NA,NA,TRBV5-1,TRBJ2-7,TGCGCCAGCAGCTTACTGCAGGATGCTGCAAATGGGCAGTACTTC,CASSLLQDAANGQYF
TRBD2,NA,TRBV2,TRBJ2-1,TGTGCCAGCAGTGGCAAGCGGGAGACCAATGAGCAGTTCTTC,CASSGKRETNEQFF
NA,NA,TRBV27,TRBJ2-6,TGTGCCAGCGGAGAGGCTTACTCTGGGGCCAACGTCCTGACTTTC,CASGEAYSGANVLTF
TRBD1,few,TRBV28,TRBJ2-2,TGTGCCAGCAGTTTTTGGCTTCGTCCGGGACAGGGGAACACCGGGGAGCTGTTTTTT,CASSFWLRPGQGNTGELFF
TRBD1,NA,TRBV4-3,TRBJ2-2,TGCGCCAGCAGCCATGGACAGGGGTCGAACACCGGGGAGCTGTTTTTT,CASSHGQGSNTGELFF